This T cell receptor (beta chain) was obtained from a study of blood T cell repertoires in COVID-19. Study in general: COVID-19 samples collected from the United States, Italy and Spain covered acute and convalescent phases.

In the original workflow: It was from reference gene primer amplification that nucleated cell counts were estimated. This table comes from immunoSEQ multiplex PCR, and its TCRdb copy is limited to in-frame clones, with some not included. The V and J calls and the clone size are those of that table, but D and trimming were determined from the DNA. Here the sample spans 140,000 to 150,000 clones, around 86% being singletons. Participants were aged about 18 to 95 years, lived in under 25 US areas, and enrolled virtually. The recovered donors of Cohort 3 showed two negative PCRs, clearance, or symptom resolution. The CDR3 totals 14 residues. Germline values: CDR1 MDHEN, CDR2 SYDVKM. V lost 5 bases and J lost 7; bases outside the gene matches: 6.

This clonotype was obtained from a man in his fifties or sixties who had recovered from COVID-19. The J gene is TRBJ1-5, the V gene TRBV28; 9 nucleotides line up with TRBD1. The specimen sequenced was PBMCs or T cells enriched from blood (not recorded which). In DNA, the CDR3 is TGTGCCAGCAGTCCAGGACAGGGGAGCCAGCCCCAGCATTTT. It specifies CASSPGQGSQPQHF.